These 8 T cell receptor beta chains share one sample of origin, sequenced in a study of shared clonotypes between healthy human individuals. Cells designated naive CD8 were CD45RO-negative and were positively selected for CCR7, with terminally differentiated effector memory CD45RA+ cells excluded. Here immunoSEQ multiplex PCR was the method, and the copy in TCRdb shows in-frame clones only, minus some. The sample has around 1,900,000 clones, approximately 92% seen once; the top ten hold more than 1.5%. What was sequenced was naive CD8+ T cells from PBMCs. All receptors derive from a man younger than 30 in good health. Some clones in this sample may be carry-over from other donors' samples.

Concerning this clone: Distinct nucleotide sequences in the sample also encode this CDR3. This chain connects TRBV7-9 to TRBJ2-1, with a weak D call TRBD1 (6 bases). The CDR3 is made up of 14 amino acids. The ends were cut back, 6 bases at V and 4 bases at J, with 13 bases in the middle. Germline V gene sequence: CDR1 SEHNR, CDR2 FQNEAQ (reference sequence). The CDR3 reads CASSLAGVYNEQFF. The CDR3 DNA reads as TGTGCCAGCAGTCTGGCAGGGGTTTACAATGAGCAGTTCTTC.

The V gene is TRBV4-1, the J gene TRBJ1-1; D is uncertain. Germline values: CDR1 MGHRA, CDR2 YSYEKL. Trimming left V 1 base short and J 2 bases short, with 17 bases between. This CDR3 has 17 residues. This chain's CDR3 is CASSQVRGIRGNTEAFF. The CDR3 nucleotides read TGCGCCAGCAGCCAAGTGCGGGGTATCCGAGGAAACACTGAAGCTTTCTTT.

The V call is TRBV7-9, the J call TRBJ2-3; possibly TRBD2 for D (6 bases). CDR1 SEHNR and CDR2 FQNEAQ come from the germline V gene (reference sequence). V lost 3 bases and J lost 0, with 22 bases in between. The CDR3 runs to 19 residues. The CDR3 protein is CASSFVIGTGAASTDTQYF. In DNA form, the CDR3 reads TGTGCCAGCAGCTTCGTAATCGGGACTGGGGCAGCAAGCACAGATACGCAGTATTTT.

The rearrangement uses TRBV5-8 and TRBJ1-1; 10 positions match TRBD1. V lost 7 bases to trimming and J lost 10 bases; unmatched junction nucleotides: 10. From germline, CDR1 is SGHTS and CDR2 YDEGEE. The CDR3 covers 13 residues. CDR3 coding DNA: TGTGCCAGCCGAGGGACAGGGGAAGGTAGAGCTTTCTTT. This codes for CASRGTGEGRAFF.

The V gene is TRBV7-2, the J gene TRBJ2-5, with a possible D match to TRBD1 (5 bases). CDR3 length: 14 residues. CDR1 and CDR2 from the germline V gene are SGHTA and FQGNSA. Trimming took off 4 bases at V and 5 bases at J, with 14 bases between the two ends. The CDR3 bases are TGTGCCAGCAGCTCCCTATTCTCAGGGGAGACCCAGTACTTC. Translation gives CASSSLFSGETQYF.

V gene TRBV5-4 combines with J gene TRBJ2-3; a possible D gene is TRBD2 (7 bases). The ends were cut back, 4 bases at V and 5 bases at J, with 17 bases in the middle. This CDR3 region has 15 residues. Germline CDR1 reads SGHNT; CDR2 reads YYREEE (reference sequence). The CDR3 protein is CASSAERGAGDTQYF. The CDR3 DNA is TGTGCCAGCAGCGCGGAACGGGGGGCCGGAGATACGCAGTATTTT.

The J gene is TRBJ1-1, the V gene TRBV10-3, with D perhaps TRBD1 (5 bases). The CDR3 contains 17 residues. V was cut by 11 bases and J by 7 bases, with 32 bases left in between. Germline V gene data show CDR1 as ENHRY and CDR2 as SYGVKD. CDR3 sequence (DNA): TGTGCCGTGTTAACTGGGCCTCGGGAGCAGGGCGGGGTTGAAGCTTTCTTT. It encodes CAVLTGPREQGGVEAFF.

The gene calls are TRBV11-2 and TRBJ1-1; D remains ambiguous. The germline V gene encodes CDR1 SGHAT and CDR2 FQNNGV. The length of the CDR3 is 14 residues. CDR3 DNA sequence: TGTGCAACATCGAGTGAGCTAGGAAACACTGAAGCTTTCTTT. Amino acids: CATSSELGNTEAFF. Looking up the rest from reference TRBV11-2 and TRBJ1-1 gives the full variable domain: EAGVAQSPRYKIIEKRQSVAFWCNPISGHATLYWYQQILGQGPKLLIQFQNNGVVDDSQLPKDRFSAERLKGVDSTLKIQPAKLEDSAVYLCATSSELGNTEAFFGQGTRLTVV.